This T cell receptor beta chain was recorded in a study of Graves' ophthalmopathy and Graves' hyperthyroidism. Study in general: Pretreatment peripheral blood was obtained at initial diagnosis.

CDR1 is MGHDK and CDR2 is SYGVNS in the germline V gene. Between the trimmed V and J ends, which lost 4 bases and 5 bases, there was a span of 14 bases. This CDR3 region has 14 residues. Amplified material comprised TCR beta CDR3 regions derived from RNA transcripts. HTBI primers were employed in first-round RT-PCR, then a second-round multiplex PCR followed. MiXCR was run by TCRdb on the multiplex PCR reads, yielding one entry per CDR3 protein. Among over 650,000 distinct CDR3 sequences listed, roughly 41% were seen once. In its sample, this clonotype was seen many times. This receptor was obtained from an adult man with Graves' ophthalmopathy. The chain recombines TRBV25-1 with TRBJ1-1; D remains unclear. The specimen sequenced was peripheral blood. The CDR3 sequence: CASSGPRIRTEAFF. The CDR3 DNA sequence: TGTGCCAGCAGTGGGCCAAGGATTAGGACTGAAGCTTTCTTT. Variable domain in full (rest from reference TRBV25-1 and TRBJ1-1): EADIYQTPRYLVIGTGKKITLECSQTMGHDKMYWYQQDPGMELHLIHYSYGVNSTEKGDLSSESTVSRIRTEHFPLTLESARPSHTSQYLCASSGPRIRTEAFFGQGTRLTVV.